The rows below give T cell receptor beta chains drawn from one sample of a study of identical twins. TCRdb fed the 5' RACE reads into MiXCR, producing one record per CDR3 protein. The profile shows 400,000 to 600,000 distinct CDR3 sequences, 20% to 25% of them singletons. These data are also associated with another study on yellow fever vaccine responses in identical twins.

Sequencing was carried out using CD4+ T cells sorted from blood. The receptors were sampled from a woman younger than 35 in good health. Each CDR3 is given with its conserved first and last residue. D genes are given only for firm matches. Where a row states a size, it is once, few, many or the class of an expanded clone; other rows omit it.

>TRBJ2-4|TRBV6-1|many|13|-
CASSRGGESIQYF
TGTGCCAGCTCGAGAGGGGGAGAAAGCATTCAGTACTTC
>TRBJ2-5|TRBV11-2|-|13|TRBD2
CASLGLAEETQYF
TGTGCCAGCCTGGGACTAGCGGAAGAGACCCAGTACTTC
>TRBJ2-5|TRBV5-1|few|17|TRBD2
CASSRPRLAGGEETQYF
TGCGCCAGCAGCCGGCCCCGACTAGCGGGAGGTGAAGAGACCCAGTACTTC
>TRBJ2-7|TRBV27|few|17|TRBD2
CASSLRGAGTSWDEQYF
TGTGCCAGCAGTTTAAGAGGGGCTGGGACTAGCTGGGACGAGCAGTACTTC
>TRBJ2-3|TRBV5-1|many|15|-
CASSLMASDTDTQYF
TGCGCCAGCAGCTTGATGGCTAGCGACACAGATACGCAGTATTTT
>TRBJ2-5|TRBV4-2|few|14|-
CASSQAVRRETQYF
TGTGCCAGCAGCCAAGCGGTCAGGCGGGAGACCCAGTACTTC
>TRBJ2-1|TRBV9|few|16|-
CASSVVETVSYNEQFF
TGTGCCAGCAGCGTAGTGGAGACTGTCTCCTACAATGAGCAGTTCTTC
>TRBJ2-3|TRBV20-1|-|11|-
CSATDPHRAVF
TGCAGTGCTACTGACCCCCATCGAGCCGTATTT
>TRBJ2-7|TRBV5-1|-|14|-
CASSLAFQGYEQYF
TGCGCCAGCAGCCTAGCTTTCCAGGGCTACGAGCAGTACTTC
>TRBJ2-2|TRBV7-8|few|16|-
CASSLAEGANTGELFF
TGTGCCAGCAGCTTAGCTGAGGGTGCGAACACCGGGGAGCTGTTTTTT
>TRBJ2-1|TRBV5-5|few|16|-
CASRPPGTLHANEQFF
TGTGCCAGCAGACCCCCCGGGACTCTCCACGCAAATGAGCAGTTCTTC
>TRBJ2-1|TRBV24-1|once|16|-
CATSPGEGGGYNEQFF
TGTGCCACCAGCCCGGGGGAGGGAGGGGGCTACAATGAGCAGTTCTTC
>TRBJ2-7|TRBV28|-|14|-
CASSLSDPRYEQYF
TGTGCCAGCAGTTTATCCGACCCCAGGTACGAGCAGTACTTC
>TRBJ1-5|TRBV5-1|-|13|-
CASSVEGVQPQHF
TGCGCCAGCAGCGTGGAAGGGGTTCAGCCCCAGCATTTT
>TRBJ2-7|TRBV28|few|12|-
CASSLGGNEQYF
TGTGCCAGCAGTTTAGGAGGGAACGAGCAGTACTTC
>TRBJ2-7|TRBV20-1|few|16|TRBD2
CSARSTSGRAGYEQYF
TGCAGTGCTAGATCGACTAGCGGGAGGGCCGGTTACGAGCAGTACTTC
>TRBJ1-1|TRBV12-3/TRBV12-4|-|12|-
CASSLRAAEAFF
TGTGCCAGCAGCCTTCGAGCGGCTGAAGCTTTCTTT
>TRBJ2-1|TRBV15|-|16|-
CATSRDLSGPYNEQFF
TGTGCCACCAGCAGAGATCTGTCGGGGCCATACAATGAGCAGTTCTTC
>TRBJ1-4|TRBV29-1|-|17|-
CSVEGLIRLSTNEKLFF
TGCAGCGTTGAAGGTCTCATTCGCTTATCAACTAATGAAAAACTGTTTTTT
>TRBJ2-5|TRBV12-3/TRBV12-4|many|11|-
CASSQRETQYF
TGTGCCAGCAGTCAGAGAGAGACCCAGTACTTC
>TRBJ1-1|TRBV3-1|-|15|-
CASSLGLMRAAEAFF
TGTGCCAGCAGCCTAGGACTAATGAGGGCCGCTGAAGCTTTCTTT
>TRBJ1-1|TRBV10-3|-|12|-
CAISEEPFEAFF
TGTGCCATCAGTGAGGAACCTTTTGAAGCTTTCTTT
>TRBJ2-3|TRBV5-1|-|15|-
CASSLSGQYTDTQYF
TGCGCCAGCAGCTTGTCAGGGCAGTACACAGATACGCAGTATTTT
>TRBJ1-1|TRBV5-5|few|17|-
CASSPRLGLGTYTEAFF
TGTGCCAGCAGCCCCAGGTTAGGACTGGGGACCTACACTGAAGCTTTCTTT
>TRBJ2-3|TRBV2|few|16|TRBD2
CASRRLAGGSTDTQYF
TGTGCCAGCAGGAGACTAGCGGGGGGTAGCACAGATACGCAGTATTTT
>TRBJ1-2|TRBV5-1|few|15|TRBD1
CASSLGGQASYGYTF
TGCGCCAGCAGCTTGGGAGGACAGGCCAGCTATGGCTACACCTTC
>TRBJ2-1|TRBV6-1|many|17|TRBD1
CASSSGTGGTSYNEQFF
TGTGCCAGCAGCTCCGGGACAGGGGGGACCTCCTACAATGAGCAGTTCTTC
>TRBJ1-2|TRBV14|-|15|-
CASSQLPGLNYGYTF
TGTGCCAGCAGCCAACTCCCGGGACTAAACTATGGCTACACCTTC
>TRBJ2-4|TRBV3-1|-|14|-
CASSQVLGSGIQYF
TGTGCCAGCAGCCAAGTTTTGGGCAGCGGCATTCAGTACTTC